The rows below give T cell receptor beta chains drawn from one sample of a study of T-cell reconstitution after alpha-beta-depleted transplantation in children. TCRdb recomputed calls from the PCR reads with MiXCR, one row per CDR3 protein. The sample shows 500,000 to 750,000 distinct CDR3 sequences, approximately 13% of them seen only once. The source material was PBMCs, mostly from graft donor cells, sampled 360 days after TCRalphabeta/CD19-depleted stem cell transplant. The receptors come from a male patient younger than 18 who had a stem cell transplant for acute myeloid leukemia, so the T cells may come from the graft donor. Each CDR3 is given with its conserved first and last residue. A D gene is named only where the DNA matches it firmly. Some rows have no size entry. The others give once, few or many, or a class for an expanded clone.

>.|TRBJ2-7|many|TRBV28
CASRDNYEQYF
TGTGCCTCCCGGGACAACTACGAGCAGTACTTC
>.|TRBJ2-7|few|TRBV5-1
CASSFPTAVYEQYF
TGCGCCAGCAGCTTCCCGACAGCGGTCTACGAGCAGTACTTC
>TRBD2|TRBJ2-2|.|TRBV6-5
CASSYGGVPGGELFF
TGTGCCAGCAGTTACGGGGGGGTCCCCGGCGGGGAGCTGTTTTTT
>.|TRBJ2-4|few|TRBV6-2/TRBV6-3
CASSYRRVPQTPQLAKNIQYF
TGTGCCAGCAGTTACAGACGGGTACCCCAAACCCCACAACTAGCCAAAAACATTCAGTACTTC
>.|TRBJ1-5|few|TRBV20-1
CSARTGGRHQPQHF
TGCAGTGCTAGAACTGGGGGCAGACATCAGCCCCAGCATTTT
>.|TRBJ2-2|.|TRBV7-8
CASSSLFGELFF
TGTGCCAGCAGTTCCCTTTTCGGGGAGCTGTTTTTT
>.|TRBJ1-2|few|TRBV7-8
CASSSAGGPTNYGYTF
TGTGCCAGCAGCTCTGCGGGGGGACCAACTAACTATGGCTACACCTTC
>TRBD1|TRBJ2-2|.|TRBV7-9
CASKPGQGITGELFF
TGTGCCAGTAAACCGGGACAGGGGATCACCGGGGAGCTGTTTTTT
>.|TRBJ2-7|few|TRBV29-1
CSVTLGSGPYEQYF
TGCAGCGTCACGCTAGGAAGTGGGCCCTACGAGCAGTACTTC
>.|TRBJ2-5|few|TRBV4-3
CASSQDIWGRETQYF
TGCGCCAGCAGCCAAGATATTTGGGGGCGAGAGACCCAGTACTTC
>.|TRBJ2-3|.|TRBV10-3
CAISEVGQGTDTQYF
TGTGCCATCAGTGAGGTGGGACAAGGGACAGATACGCAGTATTTT
>.|TRBJ2-1|.|TRBV7-9
CASSSTEGERGFF
TGTGCCAGCAGCTCTACAGAGGGGGAGAGAGGGTTCTTC
>TRBD2|TRBJ2-5|few|TRBV20-1
CSARDFVRERETQYF
TGCAGTGCTAGGGACTTCGTGCGGGAGAGGGAGACCCAGTACTTC
>TRBD2|TRBJ2-7|.|TRBV11-3
CASSHRGLVGEQYF
TGTGCCAGCAGCCATAGGGGACTAGTGGGCGAGCAGTACTTC
>TRBD2|TRBJ2-7|many|TRBV29-1
CSVVPWTSGTDEQYF
TGCAGCGTTGTTCCCTGGACTAGCGGGACTGACGAGCAGTACTTC
>.|TRBJ2-7|few|TRBV28
CASEKGLLDSLAYEQYF
TGTGCCAGCGAGAAGGGCCTTTTGGACAGTCTAGCCTACGAGCAGTACTTC
>TRBD1|TRBJ2-7|.|TRBV5-1
CASSVDREWDYEQYF
TGCGCCAGCAGCGTCGACAGGGAGTGGGACTACGAGCAGTACTTC
>TRBD2|TRBJ2-1|.|TRBV20-1
CSARVAGRENEQFF
TGCAGTGCTAGGGTAGCGGGGCGGGAGAATGAGCAGTTCTTC
>.|TRBJ1-3|few|TRBV20-1
CSAPSSGNTIYF
TGCAGTGCCCCGAGCTCTGGAAACACCATATATTTT
>.|TRBJ1-1|.|TRBV29-1
CSVGRRLDTEAFF
TGCAGCGTTGGTCGGAGACTGGACACTGAAGCTTTCTTT
>.|TRBJ2-5|many|TRBV20-1
CSARDPQETQYF
TGCAGTGCTAGAGACCCGCAGGAGACCCAGTACTTC
>.|TRBJ2-4|few|TRBV12-3/TRBV12-4
CASSATGNIQYF
TGTGCCAGCAGTGCAACCGGGAACATTCAGTACTTC
>TRBD2|TRBJ2-1|few|TRBV28
CASSTGTTSGLWFF
TGTGCCAGCAGTACCGGGACAACTAGCGGGTTATGGTTCTTC
>.|TRBJ2-5|few|TRBV6-6
CASSYVPGETQYF
TGTGCCAGCAGTTACGTCCCCGGGGAGACCCAGTACTTC
>.|TRBJ2-2|.|TRBV14
CASSPWSLNTGELFF
TGTGCCAGCAGCCCGTGGAGTCTGAACACCGGGGAGCTGTTTTTT
>TRBD1|TRBJ2-5|many|TRBV10-3
CAISEDGTGGKETQYF
TGTGCCATCAGTGAAGACGGGACAGGTGGAAAAGAGACCCAGTACTTC
>TRBD2|TRBJ2-7|many|TRBV12-3/TRBV12-4
CASSPGWEGNEQYF
TGTGCCAGCAGTCCGGGATGGGAGGGGAACGAGCAGTACTTC
>.|TRBJ1-1|few|TRBV28
CASSIVNTEAFF
TGTGCCAGCAGTATTGTGAACACTGAAGCTTTCTTT
>.|TRBJ2-6|.|TRBV6-5
CASIRRPAQVSGANVLTF
TGCGCCAGCATTAGGCGGCCGGCTCAGGTCTCTGGGGCCAACGTCCTGACTTTC
>TRBD1|TRBJ2-1|.|TRBV5-1
CASSLAGTGGFDEQFF
TGCGCCAGCAGCTTGGCCGGGACAGGGGGCTTCGATGAGCAGTTCTTC
>TRBD2|TRBJ2-3|few|TRBV7-8
CASSGTRSTDTQYF
TGTGCCAGCTCCGGGACTAGAAGCACAGATACGCAGTATTTT
>.|TRBJ2-1|.|TRBV27
CASSYREPYNEQFF
TGTGCCAGCAGTTACCGGGAGCCCTACAATGAGCAGTTCTTC
>TRBD2|TRBJ2-1|few|TRBV5-1
CASSPGLAGRSSYNEQFF
TGCGCCAGCAGCCCCGGACTAGCGGGACGGAGCTCCTACAATGAGCAGTTCTTC
>TRBD1|TRBJ2-7|few|TRBV29-1
CSVSGQGDEQYF
TGCAGCGTGTCGGGACAGGGCGACGAGCAGTACTTC
>.|TRBJ2-1|.|TRBV2
CASSELNNEQFF
TGTGCCAGCAGTGAGTTGAACAATGAGCAGTTCTTC
>.|TRBJ2-1|many|TRBV20-1
CSASGGYNEQFF
TGCAGTGCTAGCGGGGGCTACAATGAGCAGTTCTTC
>.|TRBJ2-1|many|TRBV29-1
CSVSTRGFWNEQFF
TGCAGCGTGAGTACTAGGGGTTTCTGGAATGAGCAGTTCTTC
>TRBD2|TRBJ2-5|.|TRBV3-1
CASSFQPGGETQYF
TGTGCCAGCAGCTTCCAACCGGGGGGGGAGACCCAGTACTTC
>.|TRBJ1-3|few|TRBV5-5
CASSLRQDHSGNTIYF
TGTGCCAGCAGCTTGAGGCAGGATCACTCTGGAAACACCATATATTTT
>.|TRBJ2-1|.|TRBV20-1
CSATYVDEQFF
TGCAGTGCTACGTACGTGGATGAGCAGTTCTTC
>TRBD1|TRBJ2-3|few|TRBV4-3
CASSYTGAADTQYF
TGCGCCAGCAGCTATACAGGGGCGGCAGATACGCAGTATTTT